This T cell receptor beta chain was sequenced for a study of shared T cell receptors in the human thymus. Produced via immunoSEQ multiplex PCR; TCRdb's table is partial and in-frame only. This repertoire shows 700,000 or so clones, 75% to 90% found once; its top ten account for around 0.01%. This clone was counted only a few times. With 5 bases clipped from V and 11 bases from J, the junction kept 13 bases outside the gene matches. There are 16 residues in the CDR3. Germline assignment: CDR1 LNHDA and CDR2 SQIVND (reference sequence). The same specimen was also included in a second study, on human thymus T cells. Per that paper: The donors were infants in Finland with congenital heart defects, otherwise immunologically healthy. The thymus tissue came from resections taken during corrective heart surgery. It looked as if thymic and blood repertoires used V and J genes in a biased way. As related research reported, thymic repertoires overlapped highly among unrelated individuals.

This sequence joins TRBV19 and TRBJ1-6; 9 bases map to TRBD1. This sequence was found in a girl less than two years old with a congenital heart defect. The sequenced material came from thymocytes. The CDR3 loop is CASSPAGDRVSPPLHF. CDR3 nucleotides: TGTGCCAGTAGTCCGGCGGGGGACAGGGTTTCGCCACCCCTCCACTTT. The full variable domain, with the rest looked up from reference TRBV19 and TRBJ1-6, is DGGITQSPKYLFRKEGQNVTLSCEQNLNHDAMYWYRQDPGQGLRLIYYSQIVNDFQKGDIAEGYSVSREKKESFPLTVTSAQKNPTAFYLCASSPAGDRVSPPLHFGNGTRLTVT.